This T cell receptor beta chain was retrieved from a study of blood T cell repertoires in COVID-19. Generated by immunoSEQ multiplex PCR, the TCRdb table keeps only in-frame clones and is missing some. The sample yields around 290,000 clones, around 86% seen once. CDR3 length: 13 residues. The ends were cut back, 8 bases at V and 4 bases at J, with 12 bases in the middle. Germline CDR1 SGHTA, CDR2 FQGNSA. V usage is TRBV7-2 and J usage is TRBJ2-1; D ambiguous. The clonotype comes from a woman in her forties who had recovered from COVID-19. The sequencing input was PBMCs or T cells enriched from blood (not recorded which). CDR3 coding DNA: TGTGCCAGCGTGTTGGCCATGTACAATGAGCAGTTCTTC. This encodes CASVLAMYNEQFF.